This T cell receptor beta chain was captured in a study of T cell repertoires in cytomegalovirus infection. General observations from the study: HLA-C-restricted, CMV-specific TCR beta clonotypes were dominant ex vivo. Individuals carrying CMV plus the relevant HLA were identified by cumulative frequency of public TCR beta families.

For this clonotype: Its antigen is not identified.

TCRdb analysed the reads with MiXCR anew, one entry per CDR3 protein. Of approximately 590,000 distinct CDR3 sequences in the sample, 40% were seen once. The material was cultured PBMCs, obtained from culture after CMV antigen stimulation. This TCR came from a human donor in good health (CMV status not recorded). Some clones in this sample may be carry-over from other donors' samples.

The CDR3 is CASSLAGSFGELFF. CDR3 DNA: TGTGCCAGCAGCTTAGCAGGGTCTTTCGGGGAGCTGTTTTTT. The gene calls are TRBV7-2 and TRBJ2-2; no clear D. CDR3 length: 14 residues. V dropped 0 bases and J dropped 7 bases, with 9 bases sitting between them. Germline V gene lookup returns CDR1 SGHTA and CDR2 FQGNSA.